One sample yielded the 23 T cell receptor beta chains listed below, sequenced in a study of shared clonotypes between healthy human individuals. Sequencing was performed with immunoSEQ multiplex PCR; in TCRdb, only in-frame clones are kept and a portion is missing. The table lists roughly 2,500,000 clones, under 95% of them singletons. What was sequenced was naive CD4+ T cells from PBMCs. Subset denoted: CD45RA+ positively selected. These receptors were taken from a man younger than 35 in good health. Some clones in this sample may be carry-over from other donors' samples.

V is TRBV27 and J is TRBJ2-5; D might be TRBD1 or TRBD2, each matching 5 bases. Trimming stripped 0 bases from V and 4 bases from J, with 12 bases between. Germline loops: CDR1 MNHEY, CDR2 SMNVEV (reference sequence). This CDR3 region has 15 residues. The DNA of the CDR3 is TGTGCCAGCAGTTTATCAGGGACCCTCGGAGAGACCCAGTACTTC. Translation gives CASSLSGTLGETQYF.

This chain connects TRBV14 to TRBJ2-7; D is unresolved. The germline V gene has CDR1 SGHDN and CDR2 FVKESK. V was trimmed by 4 bases and J by 4 bases, leaving 14 bases between them. The CDR3 has 14 residues. CDR3 region: CASSLDGLSYEQYF. DNA for the CDR3: TGTGCCAGCAGCCTAGATGGTTTGAGTTACGAGCAGTACTTC. The full variable domain, rest sourced from reference TRBV14 and TRBJ2-7, is EAGVTQFPSHSVIEKGQTVTLRCDPISGHDNLYWYRRVMGKEIKFLLHFVKESKQDESGMPNNRFLAERTGGTYSTLKVQPAELEDSGVYFCASSLDGLSYEQYFGPGTRLTVT.

This clone was counted once. The V and J genes are TRBV7-3 and TRBJ1-1; tentative D call: TRBD1 (5 bases). Per germline, CDR1 SGHTA and CDR2 FQGTGA. CDR3 length: 13 residues. V lost 3 bases and J lost 5, with 10 bases in between. The CDR3 here is CASSFTGGTEAFF. The CDR3 DNA reads TGTGCCAGCAGCTTTACGGGGGGTACTGAAGCTTTCTTT.

This clone showed up just once. This sample includes further DNA sequences coding for the same CDR3. The V call is TRBV4-1, the J call TRBJ2-3, with TRBD2 matching 8 bases. Germline CDR1 is MGHRA and CDR2 is YSYEKL. The CDR3 loop spans 14 amino acids. V lost 4 bases and J lost 2; bases outside the gene matches: 2. The CDR3 here is CASSPGLATDTQYF. In DNA form, the CDR3 reads TGCGCCAGCAGCCCCGGACTAGCCACAGATACGCAGTATTTT.

The chain employs TRBV7-9 and TRBJ2-1, with 7 bases that match TRBD2. The CDR3 is 15 amino acids. Germline V gene lookup returns CDR1 SEHNR and CDR2 FQNEAQ (reference sequence). V was pared by 5 bases and J by 7 bases, with 11 bases of the junction left unmatched. The CDR3 DNA reads TGTGCCAGCAGCCCCCTCGGCGGGAGAGGTAATGAGCAGTTCTTC. Its protein is CASSPLGGRGNEQFF.

The gene calls are TRBV11-2 and TRBJ2-1; TRBD2 matches at 9 bases. The CDR3 totals 16 residues. Germline trimming cut 5 bases from V and 6 bases from J; bases unmatched to any gene: 11. Germline V lookup: CDR1 SGHAT, CDR2 FQNNGV. CDR3 amino acids: CASSVEPGLASNEQFF. CDR3 nucleotides: TGTGCCAGCAGCGTTGAGCCGGGACTAGCTTCCAATGAGCAGTTCTTC.

The chain combines TRBV6-1 with TRBJ2-7; TRBD1 matches 12 bases. Germline CDR1 reads MNHNS; CDR2 reads SASEGT. The ends lost 6 bases at V and 1 base at J; junction bases unmatched: 4. This CDR3 comprises 15 residues. CDR3 sequence (DNA): TGTGCCAGCAGCTGGGACAGGGGGCCGTCCTACGAGCAGTACTTC. Translating it yields CASSWDRGPSYEQYF.

As to this clone: Other DNA sequences within the sample encode an identical CDR3. The gene calls are TRBV5-6 and TRBJ1-3; no clear D. CDR1 and CDR2 (germline): SGHDT, YYEEEE. V lost 1 base to trimming and J lost 1 base, with 6 bases between them. The CDR3 spans 14 residues. The CDR3 reads CASSLRGSGNTIYF. The CDR3 coding sequence is TGTGCCAGCAGCTTGCGGGGATCTGGAAACACCATATATTTT.

This rearrangement joins TRBV19 to TRBJ2-1; 10 nucleotides agree with TRBD2. The CDR3 consists of 18 residues. Germline CDR1 LNHDA, CDR2 SQIVND (reference sequence). V shed 4 bases, J shed 8 bases, and the junction held 17 bases outside the gene matches. Here the CDR3 DNA reads TGTGCCAGTAGTAGTATAATGGCACTAGCGGGGCCAAAGGATGAGCAGTTCTTC. Amino acid sequence: CASSSIMALAGPKDEQFF.

The genes are TRBV5-1 and TRBJ2-1, with a tentative D call TRBD2 (6 bases). Trimming stripped 7 bases from V and 1 base from J, with 12 bases between. The CDR3 spans 14 residues. CDR1 and CDR2 (germline): SGHRS, YFSETQ. The CDR3 is CASRPSDSYNEQFF. DNA of the CDR3: TGCGCCAGCCGCCCTAGCGATTCCTACAATGAGCAGTTCTTC.

This chain uses TRBV28 with TRBJ2-3, with TRBD2 matching 7 bases. CDR1 MDHEN and CDR2 SYDVKM come from the germline V gene. J lost 1 base, V lost 6 bases, and 10 bases had no gene match. The CDR3 sequence is 16 residues long. CDR3 in amino acids: CASSQGTTLGTDTQYF. CDR3 coding DNA: TGTGCCAGCAGCCAAGGGACTACCTTGGGCACAGATACGCAGTATTTT.

On this clone itself: Other DNA sequences in this specimen translate into the identical CDR3. The rearrangement links TRBV28 to TRBJ1-5; D unresolved. Per germline, CDR1 MDHEN and CDR2 SYDVKM. The germline V and J ends were trimmed by 6 bases and 3 bases, with 9 bases remaining between them. The CDR3 sequence is 13 residues long. CDR3 in amino acids: CASSPDLNQPQHF. CDR3 DNA sequence: TGTGCCAGCAGCCCGGACCTCAATCAGCCCCAGCATTTT.

The chain combines TRBV21-1 with TRBJ2-4. TRBV21-1 represents a pseudogene. This CDR3 is built from 18 residues. CDR3: CASSNAIGLEVAKNIQYF. The CDR3 nucleotides read TGTGCCAGCAGCAATGCCATTGGGCTAGAGGTAGCCAAAAACATTCAGTACTTC.

This clone was counted a single time. This chain links TRBV28 with TRBJ1-2; 9 bases map to TRBD1. V shed 10 bases and J 5 bases; nucleotides not matched to a gene: 5. Germline lookup yields CDR1 MDHEN and CDR2 SYDVKM. The CDR3 totals 12 residues. CDR3 bases: TGTGCCACGCAGACAGGGGGTTATGGCTACACCTTC. Residues: CATQTGGYGYTF.

V usage is TRBV5-1 and J usage is TRBJ1-1, with D unclear. The germline gives CDR1 SGHRS, CDR2 YFSETQ. This CDR3 is 18 amino acids long. Trimming removed 0 bases at V and 0 bases at J, with 18 bases between. The CDR3 here is CASSLAAGGGFLNTEAFF. The CDR3 DNA is TGCGCCAGCAGCTTGGCGGCCGGAGGAGGTTTTTTGAACACTGAAGCTTTCTTT.

This clone was observed once. The chain has TRBV5-6 and TRBJ2-5; TRBD1 agrees at 9 bases. The tail of the sequence fits TRBJ2-7 better, so the J call may be wrong. The CDR3 is 16 amino acids. Germline values: CDR1 SGHDT, CDR2 YYEEEE. The chain's CDR3 is CASSHTPGQGFYEQYF. In nucleotides, the CDR3 is TGTGCCAGCAGCCATACCCCGGGACAGGGCTTCTACGAGCAGTACTTC.

V usage is TRBV6-5 and J usage is TRBJ2-3, with 10 bases lining up with TRBD1. The CDR3 has 15 amino acids. Germline CDR1 is MNHEY and CDR2 is SVGAGI. The V gene end was trimmed by 5 bases and the J gene end by 5 bases; junction bases not matched to a gene: 7. DNA for the CDR3: TGTGCCAGCAGTACCCAGGGACAGGGGAGAGATACGCAGTATTTT. Its translation is CASSTQGQGRDTQYF.

The rearrangement links TRBV19 to TRBJ1-2, with a possible D match to TRBD1 (6 bases). The CDR3 length is 13 residues. Germline-derived CDR1 and CDR2 are LNHDA and SQIVND (reference sequence). The V and J ends lost 8 bases and 1 base respectively, with 11 bases between them. The CDR3: CASGFRGNYGYTF. DNA for the CDR3: TGTGCCAGTGGGTTCAGGGGTAACTATGGCTACACCTTC.

The rearrangement uses TRBV23-1 and TRBJ2-7; D may be TRBD1 (5 bases). TRBV23-1 has ORF status, its function being uncertain. The CDR3 spans 13 residues. V lost 2 bases to trimming and J lost 3 bases, with 8 bases between them. The CDR3 DNA is TGCGCCAGCAGTCAAGACAGCAACTACGAGCAGTACTTC. This encodes CASSQDSNYEQYF.

This chain uses TRBV28 with TRBJ1-5; D is unresolved. CDR1 and CDR2 from the germline V gene are MDHEN and SYDVKM. Trimming cost V 3 bases and J 3 bases, with 15 bases left between them. The CDR3 runs 16 residues. The CDR3 region has the DNA TGTGCCAGCAGTTTTGAGGCAGAAATAAACAATCAGCCCCAGCATTTT. This sequence encodes CASSFEAEINNQPQHF. The full variable domain, with the rest looked up from reference TRBV28 and TRBJ1-5, is DVKVTQSSRYLVKRTGEKVFLECVQDMDHENMFWYRQDPGLGLRLIYFSYDVKMKEKGDIPEGYSVSREKKERFSLILESASTNQTSMYLCASSFEAEINNQPQHFGDGTRLSIL.

In nucleotides, the CDR3 is TGTGCCAGTAGTATAGATTTGATGACTTCTGGTTGGTTCTTC. Translated: CASSIDLMTSGWFF. The chain uses TRBV19 and TRBJ2-1; no reliable D call. CDR3 length: 14 amino acids. Per germline, CDR1 LNHDA and CDR2 SQIVND (reference sequence). The V end was cut by 0 bases, the J end by 15 bases, with 18 bases between.

This clone was counted a single time. Other DNA sequences in this sample translate to the same CDR3. The rearrangement uses TRBV7-2 and TRBJ2-3, with 8 bases matching TRBD2. CDR3 length: 16 residues. Per germline, CDR1 SGHTA and CDR2 FQGNSA. With 1 base clipped from V and 6 bases from J, the junction kept 9 bases outside the gene matches. The CDR3 is CASSLGLAGGADTQYF. DNA of the CDR3: TGTGCCAGCAGCTTAGGACTAGCCGGGGGGGCGGATACGCAGTATTTT.

The chain carries TRBV29-1 and TRBJ2-7, with TRBD2 matching over 8 bases. Germline CDR1 is SQVTM and CDR2 is ANQGSEA. J gave up 2 bases and V 4 bases, and 4 bases lay outside the gene matches. The CDR3 loop spans 13 amino acids. CDR3 residues: CSVALADAYEQYF. The DNA for the CDR3 is TGCAGCGTTGCACTAGCGGATGCCTACGAGCAGTACTTC.